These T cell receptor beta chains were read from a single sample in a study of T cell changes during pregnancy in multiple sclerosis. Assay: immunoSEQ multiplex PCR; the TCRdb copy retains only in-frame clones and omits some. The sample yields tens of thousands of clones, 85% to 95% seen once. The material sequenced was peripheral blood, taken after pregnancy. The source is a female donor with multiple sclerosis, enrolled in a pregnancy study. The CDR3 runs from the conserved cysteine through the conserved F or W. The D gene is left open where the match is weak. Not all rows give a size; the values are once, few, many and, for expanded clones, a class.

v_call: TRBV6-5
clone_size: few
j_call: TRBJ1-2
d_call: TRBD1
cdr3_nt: TGTGCCAGCAGTGCTCCCGGGACAGGGGTTAGCGGCTACACCTTC
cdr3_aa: CASSAPGTGVSGYTF

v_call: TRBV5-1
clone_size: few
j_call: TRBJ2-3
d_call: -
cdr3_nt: TGCGCCAGCAGCTTGGTTGGCGGATCCACAGATACGCAGTATTTT
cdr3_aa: CASSLVGGSTDTQYF

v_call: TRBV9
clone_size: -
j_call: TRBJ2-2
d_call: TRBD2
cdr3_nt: TGTGCCAGCAGCGTGGGTTCTAGCGGGGTGAACACCGGGGAGCTGTTTTTT
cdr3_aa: CASSVGSSGVNTGELFF

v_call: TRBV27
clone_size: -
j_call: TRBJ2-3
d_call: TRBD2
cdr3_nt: TGTGCCAGCAGTTTAGTCTTGACTAGCGGGAGTGTCACAGATACGCAGTATTTT
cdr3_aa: CASSLVLTSGSVTDTQYF

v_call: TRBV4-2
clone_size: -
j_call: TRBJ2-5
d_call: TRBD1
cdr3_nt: TGTGCCAGCAGCAAGACAGGGTTGGGACAAGAGACCCAGTACTTC
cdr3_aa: CASSKTGLGQETQYF

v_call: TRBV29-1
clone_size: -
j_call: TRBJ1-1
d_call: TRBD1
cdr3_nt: TGCAGCGTTGAAGGCCGACAGGGTCGTATTGAAGCTTTCTTT
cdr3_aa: CSVEGRQGRIEAFF

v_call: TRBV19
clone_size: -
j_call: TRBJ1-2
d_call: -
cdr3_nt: TGTGCCAGTACCGATAGGTGGGGAGATGGCTACACCTTC
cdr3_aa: CASTDRWGDGYTF

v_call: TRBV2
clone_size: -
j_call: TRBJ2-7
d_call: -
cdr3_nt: TGTGCCAGCAGTGAAGGAAGAACGGGTCCCTACGAGCAGTACTTC
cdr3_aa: CASSEGRTGPYEQYF

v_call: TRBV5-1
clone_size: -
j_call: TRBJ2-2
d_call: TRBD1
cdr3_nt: TGCGCCAGCAGCTTGGAACCGGACAGGGTGAACACCGGGGAGCTGTTTTTT
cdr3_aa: CASSLEPDRVNTGELFF

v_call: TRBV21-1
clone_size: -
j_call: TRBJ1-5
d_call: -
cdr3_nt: TGTGCCAGCAGTAAACGGGGGGCTGAGGATCAGCCCCAGCATTTT
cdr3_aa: CASSKRGAEDQPQHF

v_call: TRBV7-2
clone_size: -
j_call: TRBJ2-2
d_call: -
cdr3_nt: TGTGCCAGCAGCTTCGGGACACTGAACACCGGGGAGCTGTTTTTT
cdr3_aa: CASSFGTLNTGELFF

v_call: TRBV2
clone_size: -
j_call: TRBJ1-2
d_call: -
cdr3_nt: TGTGCCAGCAGTGAGGTGGAGGGCCGCAGCTACACCTTC
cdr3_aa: CASSEVEGRSYTF

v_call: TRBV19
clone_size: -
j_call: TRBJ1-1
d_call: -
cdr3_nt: TGTGCCAGTAGTGGAACAGCTAACACTGAAGCTTTCTTT
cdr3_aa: CASSGTANTEAFF

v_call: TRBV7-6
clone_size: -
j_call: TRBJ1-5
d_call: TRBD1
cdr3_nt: TGTGCCAGCAGCCCCCTTATAGGGTCAATTCAGGGGGCGCATCAGCCCCAGCATTTT
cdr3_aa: CASSPLIGSIQGAHQPQHF

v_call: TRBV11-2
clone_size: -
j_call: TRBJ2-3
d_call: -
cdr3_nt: TGTGCCAGCCGGAAGGTTGGCGGGCGCACAGATACGCAGTATTTT
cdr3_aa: CASRKVGGRTDTQYF

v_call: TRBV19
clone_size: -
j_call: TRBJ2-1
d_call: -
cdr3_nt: TGTGCCAGTAGTATCTCAAGCGGGTACAATGAGCAGTTCTTC
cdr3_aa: CASSISSGYNEQFF

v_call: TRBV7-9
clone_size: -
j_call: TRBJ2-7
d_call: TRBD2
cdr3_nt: TGTGCCAGCAGCTTACTAGCGGGAGCCGAGCAGTACTTC
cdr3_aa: CASSLLAGAEQYF

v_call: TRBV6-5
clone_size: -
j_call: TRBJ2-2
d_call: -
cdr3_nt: TGTGCCAGCAGCGAGAACCAACGGAACACCGGGGAGCTGTTTTTT
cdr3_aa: CASSENQRNTGELFF

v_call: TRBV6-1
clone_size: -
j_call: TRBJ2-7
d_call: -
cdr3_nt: TGTGCCACTATAGACAGGCCCGTCTCCTACGAGCAGTACTTC
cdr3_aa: CATIDRPVSYEQYF

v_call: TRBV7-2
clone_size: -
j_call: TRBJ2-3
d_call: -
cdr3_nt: TGTGCCAGCAGCTTATATAGTGATACGCAGTATTTT
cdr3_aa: CASSLYSDTQYF

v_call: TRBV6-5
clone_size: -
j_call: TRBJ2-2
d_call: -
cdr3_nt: TGTGCCAGCAGTGGGCAGGCCAACACCGGGGAGCTGTTTTTT
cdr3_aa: CASSGQANTGELFF

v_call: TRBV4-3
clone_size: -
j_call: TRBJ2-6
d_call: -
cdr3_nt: TGCGCCAGCAGCCAAGCCCCCGTCGCCGTAGGGGATGGATCTGGGGCCAACGTCCTGACTTTC
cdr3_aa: CASSQAPVAVGDGSGANVLTF

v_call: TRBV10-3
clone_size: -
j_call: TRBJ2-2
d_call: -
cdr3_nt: TGTGCCATCAGGAGCGGGTCGATCCCCGGGGAGCTGTTTTTT
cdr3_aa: CAIRSGSIPGELFF

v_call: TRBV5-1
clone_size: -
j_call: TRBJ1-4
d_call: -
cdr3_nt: TGCGCCAGCAGCTTGGGGCAGGGGGAAAAACTGTTTTTT
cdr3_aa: CASSLGQGEKLFF

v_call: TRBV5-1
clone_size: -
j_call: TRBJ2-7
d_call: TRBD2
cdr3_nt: TGCGCCAGCAGCTACGGGACTAGCGTGACCTACGAGCAGTACTTC
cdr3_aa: CASSYGTSVTYEQYF

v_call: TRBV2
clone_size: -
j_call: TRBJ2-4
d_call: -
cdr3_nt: TGTGCCAGCAGTGAAGGAGGCAAAAACATTCAGTACTTC
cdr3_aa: CASSEGGKNIQYF

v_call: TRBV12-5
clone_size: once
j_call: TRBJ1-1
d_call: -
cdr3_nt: TGTGCTAGTGGTTTGGTACGGGGGGAAGGTACTGAAGCTTTCTTT
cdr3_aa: CASGLVRGEGTEAFF

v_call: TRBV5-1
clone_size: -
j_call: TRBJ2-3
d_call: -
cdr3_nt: TGCGCCAGCAGCTTTGGGGGGGCGCAGAGAGATACGCAGTATTTT
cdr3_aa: CASSFGGAQRDTQYF

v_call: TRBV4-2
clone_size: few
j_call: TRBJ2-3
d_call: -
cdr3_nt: TGTGCCAGCAGCCAAGATTCCACTAACACAGATACGCAGTATTTT
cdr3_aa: CASSQDSTNTDTQYF

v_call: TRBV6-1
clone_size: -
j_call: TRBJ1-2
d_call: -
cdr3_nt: TGTGCCAGCAGTGAAACGACTGGGGGGGGCTATGGCTACACCTTC
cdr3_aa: CASSETTGGGYGYTF

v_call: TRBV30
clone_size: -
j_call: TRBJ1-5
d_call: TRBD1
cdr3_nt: TGTGCCTGGAGTGTCGACAGGGACAATCAGCCCCAGCATTTT
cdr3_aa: CAWSVDRDNQPQHF

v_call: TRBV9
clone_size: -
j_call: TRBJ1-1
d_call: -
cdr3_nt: TGTGCCAGCAGCGCTACCTTGACGGGGAACACTGAAGCTTTCTTT
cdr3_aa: CASSATLTGNTEAFF

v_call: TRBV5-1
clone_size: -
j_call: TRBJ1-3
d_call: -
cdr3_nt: TGCGCCAGCAGCTTCCCCAGGTTAGATTTCAACACCATATATTTT
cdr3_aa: CASSFPRLDFNTIYF

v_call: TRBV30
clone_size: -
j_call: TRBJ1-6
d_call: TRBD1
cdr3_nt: TGTGCCTGGAGTACCGGGGTGGGGACAGGGGATTCACCCCTCCACTTT
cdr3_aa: CAWSTGVGTGDSPLHF

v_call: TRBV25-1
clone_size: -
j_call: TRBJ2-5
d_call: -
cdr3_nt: TGTGCCAGCAGTGACGTGGGACTTACTTTGGGCGCGACCCAGTACTTC
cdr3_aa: CASSDVGLTLGATQYF

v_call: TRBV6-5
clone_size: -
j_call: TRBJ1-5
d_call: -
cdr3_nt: TGTGCCAGCAGTTACTCACAGAATCAGCCCCAGCATTTT
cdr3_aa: CASSYSQNQPQHF

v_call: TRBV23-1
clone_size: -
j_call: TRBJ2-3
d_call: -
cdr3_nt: TGCGCCAGCAGTCATCAGGGGGGTAACACAGATACGCAGTATTTT
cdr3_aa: CASSHQGGNTDTQYF

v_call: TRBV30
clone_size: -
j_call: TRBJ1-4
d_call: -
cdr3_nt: TGTGCCTGGGCCGAGAGGGTCATTAATGAAAAACTGTTTTTT
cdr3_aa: CAWAERVINEKLFF

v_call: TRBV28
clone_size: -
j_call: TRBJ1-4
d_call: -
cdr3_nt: TGTGCCAGCAACCCCGAAGCGGGGGAAAAACTGTTTTTT
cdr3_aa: CASNPEAGEKLFF

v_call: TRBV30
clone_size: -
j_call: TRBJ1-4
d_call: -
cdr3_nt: TGTGCCTGGCAGGGAACATCAACTAATGAAAAACTGTTTTTT
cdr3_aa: CAWQGTSTNEKLFF

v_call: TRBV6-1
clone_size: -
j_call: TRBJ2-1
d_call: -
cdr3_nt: TGTGCCAGCAGTGAAGCGCAGGACAGCCAAACTAACAATGAGCAGTTCTTC
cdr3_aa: CASSEAQDSQTNNEQFF

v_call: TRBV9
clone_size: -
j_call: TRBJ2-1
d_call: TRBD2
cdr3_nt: TGTGCCAGCAGCGTAGATTGGGGAGGGGCCAATGAGCAGTTCTTC
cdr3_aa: CASSVDWGGANEQFF

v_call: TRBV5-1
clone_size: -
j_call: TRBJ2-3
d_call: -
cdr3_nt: TGCGCCAGCGCCGGCGCAGGGGTCACTCGCGGAGATACGCAGTATTTT
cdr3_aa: CASAGAGVTRGDTQYF

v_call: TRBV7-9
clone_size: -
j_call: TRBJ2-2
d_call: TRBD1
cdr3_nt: TGTGCCACCCGGGACAGGGACACCCACCGCTGGGAGCTGTTTTTT
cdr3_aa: CATRDRDTHRWELFF

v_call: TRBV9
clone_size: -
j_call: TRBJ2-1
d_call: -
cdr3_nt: TGTGCCAGCAGCGTAGGAACTCCGCCATACAATGAGCAGTTCTTC
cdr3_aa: CASSVGTPPYNEQFF

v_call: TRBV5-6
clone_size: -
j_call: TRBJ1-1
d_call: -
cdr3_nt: TGTGCCAGCACCCGACATGGGAACACTGAAGCTTTCTTT
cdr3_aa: CASTRHGNTEAFF

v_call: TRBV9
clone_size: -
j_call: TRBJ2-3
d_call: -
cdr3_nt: TGTGCCAGCAGCGTAGCAGGGTTTGTTGATACGCAGTATTTT
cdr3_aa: CASSVAGFVDTQYF

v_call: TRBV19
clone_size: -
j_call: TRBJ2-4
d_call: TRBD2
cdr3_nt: TGTGCCAGTACCCAGGGAGGGATGGGGGAAAACATTCAGTACTTC
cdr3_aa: CASTQGGMGENIQYF